Listed below are T cell receptor beta chains from one sample, sequenced in a study of T cell responses to AZD1222 COVID-19 vaccine. Libraries were prepared by immunoSEQ multiplex PCR; TCRdb keeps only in-frame clonotypes and omits some of them. This table has 160,000 or so clones, under 95% appearing once. This specimen consisted of peripheral blood, obtained 28 days after the second AZD1222 dose. The receptors come from an adult who received the AZD1222 COVID-19 vaccine. Each CDR3 is given with its conserved first and last residue. The D gene is left open where the match is weak. The size field is filled for only some rows; it gives once, few, many or a size class.

DNA: TGTGCCAGCAGTTCCCCCACAGGGAACTATGGCTACACCTTC; CDR3: CASSSPTGNYGYTF; J: TRBJ1-2; D: -; size: -; length: 14; V: TRBV28
DNA: TGTGCCATCAGTGAGTCGGGCGGGCTTAGTAACACTGAAGCTTTCTTT; CDR3: CAISESGGLSNTEAFF; J: TRBJ1-1; D: -; size: -; length: 16; V: TRBV10-3
DNA: TGTGCCAGCAGTTACTCCGTTTCGGGACAACTCCACTTT; CDR3: CASSYSVSGQLHF; J: TRBJ1-6; D: -; size: -; length: 13; V: TRBV6-5
DNA: TGTGCCAGCAGCCCGGGGGCGACTTACGAGCAGTACTTC; CDR3: CASSPGATYEQYF; J: TRBJ2-7; D: -; size: -; length: 13; V: TRBV2
DNA: TGTGCCAGCAGCTTAGGTTACAGGGGATTCGACGAGCAGTACTTC; CDR3: CASSLGYRGFDEQYF; J: TRBJ2-7; D: TRBD1; size: -; length: 15; V: TRBV11-3
DNA: TGCAGCGTTGACAGGACAGGGGAAGTCGGCTATGGCTACACCTTC; CDR3: CSVDRTGEVGYGYTF; J: TRBJ1-2; D: TRBD1; size: -; length: 15; V: TRBV29-1
DNA: TGCGCCAGCAGCTTGTGGGCTAGCGGCTATGCAGCCTCCTACAATGAGCAGTTCTTC; CDR3: CASSLWASGYAASYNEQFF; J: TRBJ2-1; D: TRBD2; size: once; length: 19; V: TRBV5-1
DNA: TGTGCCACCAGCAGAGATAGGAGGGGGGAGCTGTTTTTT; CDR3: CATSRDRRGELFF; J: TRBJ2-2; D: -; size: -; length: 13; V: TRBV15
DNA: TGCGCCAGCAGCTGGGACCCTCAAGAGACCCAGTACTTC; CDR3: CASSWDPQETQYF; J: TRBJ2-5; D: -; size: -; length: 13; V: TRBV5-1
DNA: TGTGCCAGCAGCTTGATGGAAAACACTGAAGCTTTCTTT; CDR3: CASSLMENTEAFF; J: TRBJ1-1; D: -; size: -; length: 13; V: TRBV5-5
DNA: TGTGCCAGTAGTACCGAGGCAGAAGCTTTCTTT; CDR3: CASSTEAEAFF; J: TRBJ1-1; D: -; size: -; length: 11; V: TRBV19
DNA: TGCAGCGTTGCAGGGGACAGGGGAGTCCACGAGCAGTACTTC; CDR3: CSVAGDRGVHEQYF; J: TRBJ2-7; D: TRBD1; size: few; length: 14; V: TRBV29-1
DNA: TGTGCCAGCAGTTTAGCCTACAATGAGCAGTTCTTC; CDR3: CASSLAYNEQFF; J: TRBJ2-1; D: -; size: -; length: 12; V: TRBV28
DNA: TGTGCCAGCAGTCAAGCGGCGAGCTCCTACAATGAGCAGTTCTTC; CDR3: CASSQAASSYNEQFF; J: TRBJ2-1; D: -; size: -; length: 15; V: TRBV3-1/TRBV3-2
DNA: TGTGCCTGGAGGAGCATGATCGGTGGGAGAAAGGAGCAGTTCTTC; CDR3: CAWRSMIGGRKEQFF; J: TRBJ2-1; D: -; size: -; length: 15; V: TRBV30
DNA: TGTGCCAGCAGTTCCATACCCCCAGGGTCTGGAAACACCATATATTTT; CDR3: CASSSIPPGSGNTIYF; J: TRBJ1-3; D: -; size: -; length: 16; V: TRBV27
DNA: TGTGCCAGCAGCCAAAGGACAGCCCGTTACACTGAAGCTTTCTTT; CDR3: CASSQRTARYTEAFF; J: TRBJ1-1; D: -; size: -; length: 15; V: TRBV4-2
DNA: TGTGCAAGTCGCTTAGACGGGCCAGTACCGAGCTCCTACAATGAGCAGTTCTTC; CDR3: CASRLDGPVPSSYNEQFF; J: TRBJ2-1; D: -; size: once; length: 18; V: TRBV12-2
DNA: TGTGCCAGCAGGCAGGATTTTATGCCCTATGGCTACACCTTC; CDR3: CASRQDFMPYGYTF; J: TRBJ1-2; D: -; size: once; length: 14; V: TRBV5-6
DNA: TGTGCCAGCAGCTTAGGACAAATGGCGTCTAGCTACGAGCAGTACTTC; CDR3: CASSLGQMASSYEQYF; J: TRBJ2-7; D: -; size: -; length: 16; V: TRBV7-6
DNA: TGTGCCAGTAGTATTTTATCGGGGAACACTGAAGCTTTCTTT; CDR3: CASSILSGNTEAFF; J: TRBJ1-1; D: -; size: -; length: 14; V: TRBV19
DNA: TGCGCCAGCAGTGAGGGAGGCTACACCTTC; CDR3: CASSEGGYTF; J: TRBJ1-2; D: -; size: -; length: 10; V: TRBV10-1
DNA: TGTGCCAGCAGCAAAGACAGGACAAACACCGGGGAGCTGTTTTTT; CDR3: CASSKDRTNTGELFF; J: TRBJ2-2; D: -; size: -; length: 15; V: TRBV7-3
DNA: TGTGCCAGCAGCCAAGATACAGGCACCACTGGAAACACCATATATTTT; CDR3: CASSQDTGTTGNTIYF; J: TRBJ1-3; D: -; size: -; length: 16; V: TRBV3-1/TRBV3-2
DNA: TGTGCCAGCAGTTTATCGGCGGGAACGGGAAACACCATATATTTT; CDR3: CASSLSAGTGNTIYF; J: TRBJ1-3; D: -; size: -; length: 15; V: TRBV27
DNA: TGTGCCAGCGGGGGACAGGGGAGGACTGAAGCTTTCTTT; CDR3: CASGGQGRTEAFF; J: TRBJ1-1; D: TRBD1; size: many; length: 13; V: TRBV7-9
DNA: TGTGCCAGCAGTTACTCGAGTTATACTGTCGACGAGCAGTACTTC; CDR3: CASSYSSYTVDEQYF; J: TRBJ2-7; D: -; size: once; length: 15; V: TRBV6-5
DNA: TGCGCCAGCAGTGTGGGACTAGCGGCTACCGGGGAGCTGTTTTTT; CDR3: CASSVGLAATGELFF; J: TRBJ2-2; D: TRBD2; size: -; length: 15; V: TRBV10-2